This TCR beta chain was captured in a study of blood T cells in healthy people across ages. Study-wide points: No one knew whether donors had CMV, which possibly confounded expanded clonotype changes.

The CDR3 runs 15 residues. Trimming removed 3 bases from V and 5 bases from J; junction bases left unmatched: 4. Germline CDR1 SGHTA, CDR2 FQGNSA. With a J-beta primer mix and a sample-barcoded 5' primer, a second PCR ran roughly 7 to 11 cycles. Unique molecular identifiers of 12 random nucleotides labeled each cDNA. TCRdb reanalysed the 5' RACE reads using MiXCR and keeps one entry per CDR3 protein. The sample has about 570,000 distinct CDR3 sequences; 27% are singletons. This clonotype was observed a handful of times. Its specificity is unknown. Sequenced material: blood. This clonotype was obtained from a woman aged 70-85 years in good health. This chain uses TRBV7-2 with TRBJ2-5; 12 bases line up with TRBD2. The CDR3 here is CASSFPSGGAETQYF. CDR3 DNA sequence: TGTGCCAGCAGCTTTCCTAGCGGGGGGGCGGAGACCCAGTACTTC.